Detailed here is one TCR beta chain. Its antigen remains unidentified. Germline-derived CDR1 and CDR2 are MNHNS and SASEGT. The CDR3 runs to 14 residues. V lost 4 bases and J lost 4, with 10 bases in between. This sample stems from a study of vaccination and CD4 T cells after COVID-19. Researchers used the Oncomine TCR Beta short-read assay to sequence DNA from cultured CD4+ T cells. TCRdb re-called the PCR reads through MiXCR, storing one row per CDR3 protein. This table holds around 5,600 distinct CDR3 sequences, 30% to 35% found once. Treatment meaning: approximately 9-day PBMC culture with coronavirus spike peptide pools or control peptides (ViraFEST assay). Before the COVID-19 pandemic (2011-2018), CD4+ T cells were obtained from the unexposed donor.

The TCR was taken from a human donor in good health. Sequencing was performed on CD4+ T cells from blood, cultured in vitro. The V call is TRBV6-1, the J call TRBJ2-2; D gene uncertain. CDR3 loop: CASSVNGFTGELFF. Here the CDR3 DNA reads TGTGCCAGCAGTGTAAACGGCTTCACCGGGGAGCTGTTTTTT.